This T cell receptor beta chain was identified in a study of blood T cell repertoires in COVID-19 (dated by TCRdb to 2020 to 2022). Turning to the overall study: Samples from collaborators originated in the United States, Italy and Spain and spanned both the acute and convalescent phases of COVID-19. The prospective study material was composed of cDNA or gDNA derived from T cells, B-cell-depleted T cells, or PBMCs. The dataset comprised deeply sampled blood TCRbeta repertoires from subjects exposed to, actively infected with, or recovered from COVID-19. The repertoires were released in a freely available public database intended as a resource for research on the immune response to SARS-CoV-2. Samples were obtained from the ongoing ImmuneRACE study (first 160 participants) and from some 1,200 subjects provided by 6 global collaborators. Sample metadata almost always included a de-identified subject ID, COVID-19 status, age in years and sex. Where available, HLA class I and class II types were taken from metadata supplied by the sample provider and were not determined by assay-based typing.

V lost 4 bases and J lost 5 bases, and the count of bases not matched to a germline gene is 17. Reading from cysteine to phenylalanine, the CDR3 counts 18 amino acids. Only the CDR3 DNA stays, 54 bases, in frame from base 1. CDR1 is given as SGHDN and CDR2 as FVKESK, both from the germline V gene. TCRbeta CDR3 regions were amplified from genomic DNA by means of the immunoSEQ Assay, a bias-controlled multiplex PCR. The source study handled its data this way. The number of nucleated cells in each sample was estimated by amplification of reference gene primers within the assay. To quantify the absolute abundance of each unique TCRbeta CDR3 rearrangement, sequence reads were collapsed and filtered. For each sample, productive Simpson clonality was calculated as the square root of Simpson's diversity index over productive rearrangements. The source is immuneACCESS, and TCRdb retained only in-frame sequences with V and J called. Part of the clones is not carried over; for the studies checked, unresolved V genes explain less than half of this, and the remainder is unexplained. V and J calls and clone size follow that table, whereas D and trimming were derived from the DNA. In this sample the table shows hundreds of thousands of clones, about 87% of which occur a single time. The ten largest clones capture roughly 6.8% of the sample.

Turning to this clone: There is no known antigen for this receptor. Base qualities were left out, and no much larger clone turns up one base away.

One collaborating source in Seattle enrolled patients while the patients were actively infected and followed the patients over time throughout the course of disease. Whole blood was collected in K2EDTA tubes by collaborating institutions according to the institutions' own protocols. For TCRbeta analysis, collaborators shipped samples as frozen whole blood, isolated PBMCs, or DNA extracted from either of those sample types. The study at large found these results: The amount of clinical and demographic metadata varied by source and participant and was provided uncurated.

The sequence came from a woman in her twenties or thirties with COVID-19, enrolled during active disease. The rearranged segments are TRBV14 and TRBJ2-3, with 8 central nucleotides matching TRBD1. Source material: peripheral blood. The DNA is TGTGCCAGCAGCCGCCAAGATGGGCCTGGCGGGACAGGAGATACGCAGTATTTT. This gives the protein CASSRQDGPGGTGDTQYF.